What follows describes a single TCR beta chain. This specimen comes from a study of blood T cells in healthy people across ages. The use of a sample-barcoded 5' primer and a J-beta primer mix characterized a second PCR of roughly 6 to 12 cycles. TCRdb processed the 5' RACE reads anew with MiXCR; each CDR3 protein has one entry. The sample includes about a million distinct CDR3 sequences, around two fifths of them seen just once. Per sample, extraction of total RNA gave at least 5 micrograms in every case. V was shortened by 0 bases and J by 3 bases, with 21 bases between the two germline ends. From germline, CDR1 is SEHNR and CDR2 FQNEAQ (reference sequence). This CDR3 is built from 19 residues.

The receptor's source is a man younger than 35 in good health. The sequencing input was blood. The chain recombines TRBV7-9 with TRBJ1-5, with unresolved D. The CDR3 is CASSLARTQGIGLNQPQHF. The CDR3 DNA reads as TGTGCCAGCAGCTTAGCCAGGACCCAAGGGATAGGCCTCAATCAGCCCCAGCATTTT.